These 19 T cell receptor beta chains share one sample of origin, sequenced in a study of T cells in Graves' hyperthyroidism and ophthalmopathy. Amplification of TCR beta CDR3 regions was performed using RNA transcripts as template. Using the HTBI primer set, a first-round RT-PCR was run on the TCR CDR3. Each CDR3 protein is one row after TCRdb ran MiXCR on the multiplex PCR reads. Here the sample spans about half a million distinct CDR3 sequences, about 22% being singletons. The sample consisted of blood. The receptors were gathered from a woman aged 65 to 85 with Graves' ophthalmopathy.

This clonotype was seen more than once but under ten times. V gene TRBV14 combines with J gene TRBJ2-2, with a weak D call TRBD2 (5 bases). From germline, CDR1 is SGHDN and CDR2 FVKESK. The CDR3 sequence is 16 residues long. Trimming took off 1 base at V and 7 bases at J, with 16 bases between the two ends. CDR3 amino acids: CASSQVLPSPHGELFF. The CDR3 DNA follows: TGTGCCAGCAGCCAAGTCCTGCCTAGCCCCCACGGGGAGCTGTTTTTT.

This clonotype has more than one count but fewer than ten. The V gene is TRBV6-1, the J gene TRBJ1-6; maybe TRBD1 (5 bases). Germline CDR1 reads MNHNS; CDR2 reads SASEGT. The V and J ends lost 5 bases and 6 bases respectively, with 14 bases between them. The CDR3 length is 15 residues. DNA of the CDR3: TGTGCCAGCAGTATGACGGCAGGGAGTAATTCACCCCTCCACTTT. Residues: CASSMTAGSNSPLHF.

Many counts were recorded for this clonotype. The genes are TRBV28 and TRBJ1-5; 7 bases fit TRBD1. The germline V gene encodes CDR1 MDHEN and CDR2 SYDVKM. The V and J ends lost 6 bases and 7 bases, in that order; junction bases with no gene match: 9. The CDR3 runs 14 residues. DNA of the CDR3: TGTGCCAGCAGCAGGGGGGGGGCTGGGCAGCCCCAGCATTTT. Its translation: CASSRGGAGQPQHF.

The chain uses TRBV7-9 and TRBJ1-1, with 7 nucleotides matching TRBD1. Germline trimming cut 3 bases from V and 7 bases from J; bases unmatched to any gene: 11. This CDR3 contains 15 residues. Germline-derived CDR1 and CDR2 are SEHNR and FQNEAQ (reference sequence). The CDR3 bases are TGTGCCAGCAGCTTCGCGGGACAGATGCCCAATGAAGCTTTCTTT. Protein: CASSFAGQMPNEAFF.

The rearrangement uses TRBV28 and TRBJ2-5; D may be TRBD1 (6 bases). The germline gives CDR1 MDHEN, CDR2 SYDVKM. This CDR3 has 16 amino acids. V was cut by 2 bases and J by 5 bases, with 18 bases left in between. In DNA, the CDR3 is TGTGCCAGCAGTTTAAATCCACAGGGCCCTGCGGAGACCCAGTACTTC. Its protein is CASSLNPQGPAETQYF. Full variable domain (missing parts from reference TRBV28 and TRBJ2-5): DVKVTQSSRYLVKRTGEKVFLECVQDMDHENMFWYRQDPGLGLRLIYFSYDVKMKEKGDIPEGYSVSREKKERFSLILESASTNQTSMYLCASSLNPQGPAETQYFGPGTRLLVL.

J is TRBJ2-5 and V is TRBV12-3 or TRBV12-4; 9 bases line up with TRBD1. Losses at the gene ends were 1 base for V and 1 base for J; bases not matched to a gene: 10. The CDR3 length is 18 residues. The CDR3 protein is CASSLEFRTGAGQETQYF. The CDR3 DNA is TGTGCCAGCAGTTTAGAGTTCCGGACAGGGGCTGGCCAAGAGACCCAGTACTTC.

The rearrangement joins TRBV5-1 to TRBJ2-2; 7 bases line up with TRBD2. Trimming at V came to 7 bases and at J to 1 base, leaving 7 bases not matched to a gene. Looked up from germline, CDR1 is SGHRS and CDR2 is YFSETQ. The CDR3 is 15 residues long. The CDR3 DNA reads TGCGCCAGCTCGCAAGGCGGGGGGAACACCGGGGAGCTGTTTTTT. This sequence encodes CASSQGGGNTGELFF.

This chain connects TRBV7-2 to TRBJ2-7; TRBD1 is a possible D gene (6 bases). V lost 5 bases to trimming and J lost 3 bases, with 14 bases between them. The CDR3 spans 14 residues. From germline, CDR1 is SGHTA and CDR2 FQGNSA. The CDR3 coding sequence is TGTGCCAGCAGCCCCGGCGGACAGTTCTACGAGCAGTACTTC. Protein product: CASSPGGQFYEQYF.

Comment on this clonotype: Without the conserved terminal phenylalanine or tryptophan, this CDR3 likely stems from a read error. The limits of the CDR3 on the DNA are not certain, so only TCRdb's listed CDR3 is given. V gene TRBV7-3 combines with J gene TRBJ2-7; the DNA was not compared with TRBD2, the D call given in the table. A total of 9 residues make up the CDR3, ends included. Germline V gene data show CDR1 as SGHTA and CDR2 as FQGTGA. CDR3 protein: CASSRLLAG.

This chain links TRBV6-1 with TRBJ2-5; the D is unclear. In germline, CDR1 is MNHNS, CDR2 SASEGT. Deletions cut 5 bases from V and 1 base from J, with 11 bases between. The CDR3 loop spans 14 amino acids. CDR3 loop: CASSYVGIQETQYF. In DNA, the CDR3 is TGTGCCAGCAGTTACGTAGGGATCCAAGAGACCCAGTACTTC.

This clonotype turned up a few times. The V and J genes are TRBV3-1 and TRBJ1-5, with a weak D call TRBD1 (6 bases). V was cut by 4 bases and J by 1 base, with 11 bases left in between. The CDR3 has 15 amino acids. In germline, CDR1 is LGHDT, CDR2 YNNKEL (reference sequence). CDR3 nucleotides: TGTGCCAGCAGCCGATCTGGGGGCAGCAATCAGCCCCAGCATTTT. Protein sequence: CASSRSGGSNQPQHF.

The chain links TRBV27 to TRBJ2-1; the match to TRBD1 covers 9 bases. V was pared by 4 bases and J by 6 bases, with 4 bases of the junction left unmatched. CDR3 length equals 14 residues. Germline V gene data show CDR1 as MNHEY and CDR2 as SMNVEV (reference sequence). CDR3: CASSYRDRANEQFF. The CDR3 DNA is TGTGCCAGCAGTTACCGGGACAGGGCCAATGAGCAGTTCTTC.

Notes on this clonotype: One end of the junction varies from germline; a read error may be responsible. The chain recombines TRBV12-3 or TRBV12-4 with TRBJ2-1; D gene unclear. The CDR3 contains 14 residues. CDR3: CASSPQSSSNEQFF. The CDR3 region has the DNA TGTGCCAGCAGTCCACAAAGCTCCTCCAATGAGCAGTTCTTC.

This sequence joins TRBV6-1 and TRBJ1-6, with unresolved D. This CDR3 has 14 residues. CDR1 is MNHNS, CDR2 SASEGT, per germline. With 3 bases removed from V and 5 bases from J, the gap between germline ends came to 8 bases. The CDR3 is CASSDSLNNSPLHF. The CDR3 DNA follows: TGTGCCAGCAGTGACAGCCTTAATAATTCACCCCTCCACTTT.

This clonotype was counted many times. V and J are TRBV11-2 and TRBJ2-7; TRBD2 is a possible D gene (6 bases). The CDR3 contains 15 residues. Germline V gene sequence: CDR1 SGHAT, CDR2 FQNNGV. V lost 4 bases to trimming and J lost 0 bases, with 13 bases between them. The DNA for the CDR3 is TGTGCCAGCAGCTCGGTAGCGGTGAGCTCCTACGAGCAGTACTTC. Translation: CASSSVAVSSYEQYF.

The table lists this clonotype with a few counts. The CDR3 sequence: CASSRTAGKIEETQYF. In DNA, the CDR3 is TGTGCCAGCAGCCGTACAGCCGGGAAAATTGAGGAGACCCAGTACTTC. The chain combines TRBV3-1 with TRBJ2-5, with TRBD2 as a possible D gene (5 bases). The CDR3 spans 16 residues. V was pared by 4 bases and J by 5 bases, with 20 bases between. Germline V gene sequence: CDR1 LGHDT, CDR2 YNNKEL (reference sequence).

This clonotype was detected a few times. The CDR3 here is CASSLQGTTFF. The CDR3 DNA follows: TGCGCCAGCAGCTTACAGGGGACAACTTTCTTT. The chain links TRBV5-1 to TRBJ1-1; 7 bases are shared with TRBD1. V was clipped by 2 bases and J by 12 bases; unmatched bases: 4. Germline V lookup: CDR1 SGHRS, CDR2 YFSETQ. The CDR3 is 11 amino acids.

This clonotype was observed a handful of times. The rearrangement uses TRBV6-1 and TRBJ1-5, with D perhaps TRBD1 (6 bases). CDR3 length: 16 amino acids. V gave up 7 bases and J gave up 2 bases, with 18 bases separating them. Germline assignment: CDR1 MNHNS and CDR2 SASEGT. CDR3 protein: CASIQPGVRRNQPQHF. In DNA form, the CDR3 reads TGTGCCAGCATCCAACCAGGGGTAAGGCGCAATCAGCCCCAGCATTTT.

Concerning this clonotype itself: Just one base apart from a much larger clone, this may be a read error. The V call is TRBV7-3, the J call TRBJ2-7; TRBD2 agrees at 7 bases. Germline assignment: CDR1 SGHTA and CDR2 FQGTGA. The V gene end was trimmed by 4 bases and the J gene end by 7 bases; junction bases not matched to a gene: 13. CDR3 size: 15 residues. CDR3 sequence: CASSSDRAGASEQYF. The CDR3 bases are TGTGCCAGCAGCTCAGACCGGGCGGGAGCCAGTGAGCAGTACTTC.